Each of the 16 T cell receptor beta chains below was sequenced from the same sample in a study of blood T cell repertoires in COVID-19. TCRdb keeps only in-frame clones here, not all; method: immunoSEQ multiplex PCR. The sample has around 130,000 clones, roughly 84% seen once. The sample comprised peripheral blood. The receptors were sampled from a woman in her twenties or thirties who had recovered from COVID-19.

The chain links TRBV27 to TRBJ2-3; D is unresolved. The CDR3 loop spans 14 amino acids. The V end lost 5 bases, the J end lost 3 bases, and 12 bases lay between the germline ends. In germline, CDR1 is MNHEY, CDR2 SMNVEV (reference sequence). The CDR3 nucleotides are TGTGCCAGCAGTCCCTTACCCCGGACAGATACGCAGTATTTT. This gives the protein CASSPLPRTDTQYF.

This clone was detected a few times. This chain uses TRBV6-1 with TRBJ2-7, with a weak D call TRBD2 (7 bases). The ends were cut back, 1 base at V and 2 bases at J, with 12 bases in the middle. This CDR3 comprises 15 residues. Looked up from germline, CDR1 is MNHNS and CDR2 is SASEGT. CDR3 sequence reads: CASSEGGGPAYEQYF. CDR3 nucleotides: TGTGCCAGCAGTGAAGGGGGGGGGCCCGCCTACGAGCAGTACTTC.

The genes are TRBV10-3 and TRBJ2-7; possible D gene TRBD1, 5 bases. This CDR3 region has 13 residues. Trimming pared 4 bases from V and 3 bases from J, leaving 10 bases between. Germline CDR1 and CDR2: ENHRY and SYGVKD. The CDR3 coding sequence is TGTGCCATCAGTGTTGTAGGGGACTACGAGCAGTACTTC. It specifies CAISVVGDYEQYF.

The chain combines TRBV2 with TRBJ1-5, with D perhaps TRBD1 (6 bases). CDR3 length equals 13 residues. Germline CDR1 is SNHLY and CDR2 is FYNNEI. V shed 7 bases and J shed 5 bases, with 12 bases lying between them. The CDR3 DNA reads as TGTGCCAGCAACGAACAGGGATATCAGCCCCAGCATTTT. This codes for CASNEQGYQPQHF.

Only one count was recorded for this clone. The chain employs TRBV19 and TRBJ1-1, with TRBD1 matching 9 bases. The V segment lost 4 bases and the J segment 11 bases; nucleotides outside the gene matches: 8. This CDR3 is built from 13 residues. CDR1 and CDR2 from the germline V gene are LNHDA and SQIVND (reference sequence). The CDR3 is CASSTGTGSLAFF. As DNA, the CDR3 is TGTGCCAGTAGTACTGGGACAGGGAGTCTTGCTTTCTTT. The whole variable domain, filled in from reference TRBV19 and TRBJ1-1, reads DGGITQSPKYLFRKEGQNVTLSCEQNLNHDAMYWYRQDPGQGLRLIYYSQIVNDFQKGDIAEGYSVSREKKESFPLTVTSAQKNPTAFYLCASSTGTGSLAFFGQGTRLTVV.

This clone has a single count. The same CDR3 is also encoded by other DNA sequences in this sample. The CDR3 reads CASSSGGGYTF. The CDR3 nucleotides are TGTGCCAGCAGTTCAGGGGGTGGCTACACCTTC. The V gene is TRBV6-5, the J gene TRBJ1-2, with TRBD1 matching over 7 bases. V was pared by 4 bases and J by 7 bases, with 0 bases of the junction left unmatched. CDR1 is MNHEY, CDR2 SVGAGI, per germline. The CDR3 sequence is 11 residues long.

The rearrangement uses TRBV5-8 and TRBJ1-5; 7 bases are shared with TRBD1. This CDR3 region has 15 residues. In germline, CDR1 is SGHTS, CDR2 YDEGEE. Trimming took 1 base from V and 2 from J; bases not matched to a gene: 3. The CDR3 nucleotides read TGTGCCAGCAGCTTGAACAGGGGAGGCAATCAGCCCCAGCATTTT. Encoded protein: CASSLNRGGNQPQHF.

The V gene is TRBV19, the J gene TRBJ1-5; 10 bases match TRBD1. Germline CDR1 LNHDA, CDR2 SQIVND (reference sequence). The CDR3 loop spans 19 amino acids. V shed 3 bases and J 3 bases; nucleotides not matched to a gene: 14. The CDR3 nucleotides read TGTGCCAGTAGTATGATGACAGGGGGCGAAGGGGGAATCAATCAGCCCCAGCATTTT. Its translation is CASSMMTGGEGGINQPQHF. Looking up the rest from reference TRBV19 and TRBJ1-5 gives the full variable domain: DGGITQSPKYLFRKEGQNVTLSCEQNLNHDAMYWYRQDPGQGLRLIYYSQIVNDFQKGDIAEGYSVSREKKESFPLTVTSAQKNPTAFYLCASSMMTGGEGGINQPQHFGDGTRLSIL.

V usage is TRBV13 and J usage is TRBJ1-4; D unclear. The V and J ends lost 1 base and 5 bases respectively, with 8 bases between them. The CDR3 spans 14 residues. Germline V gives CDR1 PRHDT, CDR2 FYEKMQ (reference sequence). CDR3 loop: CASSLAGRNEKLFF. The CDR3 DNA is TGTGCCAGCAGCTTAGCCGGGAGGAATGAAAAACTGTTTTTT.

V is TRBV6-5 and J is TRBJ1-4; TRBD1 agrees at 9 bases. Germline V CDR1 and CDR2: MNHEY, SVGAGI. The CDR3 covers 15 residues. After removal of 3 bases from V and 7 bases from J, the junction contained 6 bases not matched to a gene. The chain's CDR3 is CASSYPPGQGEKLFF. The CDR3 nucleotides read TGTGCCAGCAGTTATCCGCCGGGACAGGGTGAAAAACTGTTTTTT.

This clone was found once. V is TRBV9 and J is TRBJ2-3, with 11 positions matching TRBD2. Germline values: CDR1 SGDLS, CDR2 YYNGEE. CDR3 length: 16 amino acids. Germline trimming cut 4 bases from V and 0 bases from J; bases unmatched to any gene: 4. This chain's CDR3 is CASSRLAGTSTDTQYF. The CDR3 DNA follows: TGTGCCAGCAGCCGACTAGCGGGAACTAGCACAGATACGCAGTATTTT.

This chain connects TRBV5-4 to TRBJ2-3, with 9 bases aligning to TRBD2. The germline CDR1 and CDR2 sequences are SGHNT and YYREEE (reference sequence). The CDR3 runs 19 residues. With V trimmed by 4 bases and J by 2 bases, 17 bases remained unmatched. CDR3 protein: CASSPIRGGGETLTDTQYF. Here the CDR3 DNA reads TGTGCCAGCAGCCCAATAAGGGGCGGGGGGGAAACCCTCACAGATACGCAGTATTTT.

The count of this clone is one. The chain links TRBV28 to TRBJ2-1; no reliable D call. V dropped 6 bases and J dropped 3 bases, with 12 bases sitting between them. Germline values: CDR1 MDHEN, CDR2 SYDVKM. The length of the CDR3 is 14 residues. CDR3 sequence (DNA): TGTGCCAGCAGACGACTCGGCGGCTACAATGAGCAGTTCTTC. The encoded protein is CASRRLGGYNEQFF.

The J gene is TRBJ2-7, the V gene TRBV9; 11 bases match TRBD1. The CDR3 length is 16 residues. Germline trimming cut 0 bases from V and 2 bases from J; bases unmatched to any gene: 4. Germline-derived CDR1 and CDR2 are SGDLS and YYNGEE. The CDR3 DNA reads TGTGCCAGCAGCGTAGATGGGACAGGGGGTCCCTACGAGCAGTACTTC. Protein product: CASSVDGTGGPYEQYF.

The V gene is TRBV9, the J gene TRBJ1-2; D might be TRBD1 (5 bases). Deletions cut 5 bases from V and 4 bases from J, with 12 bases between. The germline V gene encodes CDR1 SGDLS and CDR2 YYNGEE. The CDR3 has 13 residues. The CDR3: CASSRGKLYGYTF. The CDR3 region has the DNA TGTGCCAGCAGTCGGGGGAAACTCTATGGCTACACCTTC.

CDR3 sequence: CAWSVLTGNTIYF. The CDR3 DNA sequence: TGTGCCTGGAGTGTTCTAACTGGAAACACCATATATTTT. This chain links TRBV30 with TRBJ1-3; D is uncertain. Germline values: CDR1 GTSNPN, CDR2 SVGIG (reference sequence). Trimming pared 0 bases from V and 2 bases from J, leaving 5 bases between. The CDR3 totals 13 residues.